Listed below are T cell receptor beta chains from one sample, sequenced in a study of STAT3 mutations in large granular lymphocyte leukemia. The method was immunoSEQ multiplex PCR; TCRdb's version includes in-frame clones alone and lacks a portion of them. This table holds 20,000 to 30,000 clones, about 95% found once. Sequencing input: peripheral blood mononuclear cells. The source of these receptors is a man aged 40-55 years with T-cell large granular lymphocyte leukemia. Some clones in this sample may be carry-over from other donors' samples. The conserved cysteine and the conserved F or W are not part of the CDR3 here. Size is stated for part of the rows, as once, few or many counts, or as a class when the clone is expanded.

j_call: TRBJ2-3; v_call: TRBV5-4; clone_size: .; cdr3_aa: ASSAKLAGARRTDTQY
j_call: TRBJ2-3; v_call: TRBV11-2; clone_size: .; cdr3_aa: ASSFLGGDTQY
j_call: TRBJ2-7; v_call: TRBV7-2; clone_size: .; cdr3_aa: ASSLEVRREQY
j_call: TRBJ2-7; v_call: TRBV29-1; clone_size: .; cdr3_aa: SVEREDTYEQY
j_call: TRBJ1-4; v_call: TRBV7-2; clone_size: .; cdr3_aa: ASSLGGTRALGFNEKLF
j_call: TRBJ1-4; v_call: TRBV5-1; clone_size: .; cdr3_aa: ASSLGGGGGEKLF
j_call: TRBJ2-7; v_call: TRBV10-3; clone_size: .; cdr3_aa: AITRDGSYEQY
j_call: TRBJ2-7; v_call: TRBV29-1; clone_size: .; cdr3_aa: SVAGQGLDEQY
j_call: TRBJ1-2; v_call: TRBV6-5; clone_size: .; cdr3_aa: ASSEGYNYGYT
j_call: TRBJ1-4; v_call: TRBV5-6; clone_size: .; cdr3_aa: ASSQTGTGGEKLF
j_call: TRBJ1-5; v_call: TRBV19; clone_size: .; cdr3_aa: ASRGTGNQPQH
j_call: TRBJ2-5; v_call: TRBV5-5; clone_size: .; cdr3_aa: ASSLFDTQY
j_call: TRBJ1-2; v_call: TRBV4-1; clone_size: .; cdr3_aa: ASSQDIPTGYGYT
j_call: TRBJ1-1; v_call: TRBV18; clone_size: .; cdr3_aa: ASSPRDGDTEAF
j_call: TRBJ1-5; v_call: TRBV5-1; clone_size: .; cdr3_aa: ASSLGTGTGNQPQH
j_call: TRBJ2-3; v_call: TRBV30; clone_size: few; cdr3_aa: AWSVTDTQY
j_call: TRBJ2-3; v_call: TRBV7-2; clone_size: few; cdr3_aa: ASSFGQGGTDTQY
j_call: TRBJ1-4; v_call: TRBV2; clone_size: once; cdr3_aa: ASRDPTGGREKLF
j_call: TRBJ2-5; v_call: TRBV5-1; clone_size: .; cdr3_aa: ASSVGGVRETQY
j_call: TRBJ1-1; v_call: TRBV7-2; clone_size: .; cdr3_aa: ASSLGYGGTEAF
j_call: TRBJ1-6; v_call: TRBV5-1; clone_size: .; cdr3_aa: ASSLVQDSPLH
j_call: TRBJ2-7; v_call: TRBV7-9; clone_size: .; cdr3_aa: ASSRQGSYEQY
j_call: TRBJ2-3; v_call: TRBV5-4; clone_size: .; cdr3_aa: ASSPQVGTDTQY
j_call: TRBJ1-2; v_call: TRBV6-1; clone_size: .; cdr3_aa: ASSDQGGVGGYT
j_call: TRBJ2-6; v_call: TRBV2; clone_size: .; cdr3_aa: ASVGTGVSGANVLT
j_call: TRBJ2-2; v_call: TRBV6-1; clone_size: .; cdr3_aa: ASKSALAGARELF
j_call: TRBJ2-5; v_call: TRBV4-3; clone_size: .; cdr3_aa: ASSIRRGGQETQY
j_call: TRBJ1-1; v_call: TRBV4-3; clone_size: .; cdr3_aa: ASSQEAGENTEAF
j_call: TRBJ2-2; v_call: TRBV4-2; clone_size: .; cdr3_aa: ASSQTGSGELF
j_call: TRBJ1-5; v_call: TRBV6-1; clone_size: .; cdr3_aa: ASRVDSNQPQH
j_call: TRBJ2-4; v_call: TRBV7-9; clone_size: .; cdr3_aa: ASSLRGNSLNIQY
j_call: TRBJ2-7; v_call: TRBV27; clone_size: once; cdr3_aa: ASGQGDYEQY
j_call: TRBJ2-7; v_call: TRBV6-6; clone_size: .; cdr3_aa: ASSYLAGYEQY
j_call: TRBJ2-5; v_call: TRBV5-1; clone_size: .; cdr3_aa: ASSPGQGDETQY
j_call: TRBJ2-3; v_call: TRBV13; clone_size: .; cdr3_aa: ASSLRGTGSTDTQY
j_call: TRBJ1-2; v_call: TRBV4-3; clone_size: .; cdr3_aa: ASSSDRVNGYT
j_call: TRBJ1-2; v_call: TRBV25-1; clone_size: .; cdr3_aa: ASSEWVKGFGGYT
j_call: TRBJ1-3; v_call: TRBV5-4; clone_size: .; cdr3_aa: ASSLDPGSSGNTIY
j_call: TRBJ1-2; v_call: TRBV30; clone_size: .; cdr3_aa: AWRMRAGQGGGYT
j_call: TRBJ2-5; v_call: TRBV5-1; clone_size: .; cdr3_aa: ASSGAGEKETQY
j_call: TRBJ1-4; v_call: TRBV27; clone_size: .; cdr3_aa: ASRNSATNEKLF
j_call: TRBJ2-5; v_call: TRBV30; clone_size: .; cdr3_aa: AWSDRDRETQY
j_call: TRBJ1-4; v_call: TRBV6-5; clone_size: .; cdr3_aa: ASSRQPSNEKLF
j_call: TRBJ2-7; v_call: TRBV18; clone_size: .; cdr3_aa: ASSRAEHYEQY
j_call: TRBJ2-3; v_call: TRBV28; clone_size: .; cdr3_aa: ASSTSSGTSGGATDTQY
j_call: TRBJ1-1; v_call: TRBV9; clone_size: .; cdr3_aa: ASSGKLTMNTEAF
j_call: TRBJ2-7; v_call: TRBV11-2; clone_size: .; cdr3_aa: ASSLIGRGGGDYEQY
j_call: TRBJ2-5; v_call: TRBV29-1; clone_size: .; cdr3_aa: SVAGDSQETQY
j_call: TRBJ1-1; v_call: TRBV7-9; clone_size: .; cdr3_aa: ASTARGSTEAF
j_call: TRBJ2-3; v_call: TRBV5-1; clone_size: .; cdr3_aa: ASRGGSGGTDTQY
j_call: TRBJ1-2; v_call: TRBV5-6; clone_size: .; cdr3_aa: ASSLADSWYRGYT
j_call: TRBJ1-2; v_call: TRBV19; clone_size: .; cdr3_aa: ASSIEDSPYYGYT
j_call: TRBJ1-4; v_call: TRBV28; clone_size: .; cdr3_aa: ASSLLEKLF
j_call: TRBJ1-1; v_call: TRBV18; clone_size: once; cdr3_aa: ASSPQGRVNTEAF
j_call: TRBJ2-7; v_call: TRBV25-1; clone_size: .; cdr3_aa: ASSETGGVAYEQY
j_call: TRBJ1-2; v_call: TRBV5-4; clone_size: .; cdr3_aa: ATSPSTQNYGYT
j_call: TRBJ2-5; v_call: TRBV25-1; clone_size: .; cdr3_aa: ASSLHRDQETQY